A selection of T cell receptor beta chains follows, all from one sample in a study of OX40 agonist ivuxolimab in advanced cancers. TCRdb keeps only in-frame clones here, not all; method: immunoSEQ multiplex PCR. The sample shows approximately 77,000 clones, over 80% of them seen only once. The sequencing here drew on CD4+ or CD8+ T cells sorted from blood, taken in a trial of the OX40 agonist ivuxolimab. The receptors were sampled from an adult with an advanced solid tumor such as melanoma, head and neck, liver or kidney cancer. CDR3s include the opening cysteine and the closing phenylalanine or tryptophan. Each record gives: V gene, J gene, CDR3 protein.

V: TRBV9; J: TRBJ2-1; CDR3: CASSGAGDEQFF
V: TRBV5-1; J: .; CDR3: CASSLYGGFSYEQYF
V: TRBV11-2; J: TRBJ2-1; CDR3: CASSLGAGVGYEQFF
V: TRBV9; J: TRBJ2-1; CDR3: CASSVITAYNEQFF
V: TRBV7-3; J: TRBJ2-3; CDR3: CASSLGLAGGPGTQYF
V: TRBV4-3; J: TRBJ2-3; CDR3: CASSQVGDLTDTQYF
V: TRBV7-9; J: TRBJ2-3; CDR3: CASSLVHLLWTDTQYF
V: TRBV9; J: TRBJ2-1; CDR3: CASSVVSSRDNEQFF
V: TRBV11-2; J: TRBJ2-5; CDR3: CASSLEQGVETQYF
V: TRBV7-9; J: TRBJ2-1; CDR3: CASSFHGPYNEQFF
V: TRBV28; J: TRBJ2-7; CDR3: CASSLVGAFNKQYF
V: TRBV4-1; J: TRBJ2-3; CDR3: CASSQARAGTDTQYF
V: TRBV7-9; J: TRBJ2-1; CDR3: CASSFGGGPYNEQFF
V: TRBV5-4; J: TRBJ2-5; CDR3: CASSNPGKETQYF
V: TRBV27; J: TRBJ2-5; CDR3: CASSLSAGARETQYF
V: TRBV30; J: TRBJ1-6; CDR3: CAWSPGQGNSPLHF
V: TRBV28; J: TRBJ1-1; CDR3: CASSRSDRNTEAFF
V: TRBV5-1; J: TRBJ1-1; CDR3: CASSLESRGRTEAFF
V: TRBV30; J: TRBJ2-5; CDR3: CAWGLAGDGETQYF
V: TRBV23-1; J: TRBJ1-1; CDR3: CASSQSRGKGNSPEAFF
V: TRBV2; J: TRBJ2-2; CDR3: CASRTTGLAGDTGELFF
V: TRBV18; J: TRBJ1-5; CDR3: CASFTVGANSNQPQHF
V: TRBV5-3; J: TRBJ1-3; CDR3: CARSSKTTSSGNTIYF
V: TRBV14; J: TRBJ1-1; CDR3: CASRPTFENTEAFF
V: TRBV7-8; J: TRBJ2-3; CDR3: CASRGPGQTDTQYF
V: TRBV6-1; J: TRBJ1-2; CDR3: CASKRQGFNYGYTF
V: TRBV7-3; J: TRBJ2-1; CDR3: CASGALRGEQFF
V: TRBV11-3; J: TRBJ2-7; CDR3: CASSVRQGIVNEQYF
V: TRBV27; J: TRBJ2-3; CDR3: CASSSTSYTQYF
V: TRBV4-2; J: TRBJ1-3; CDR3: CASSLYASSGNTIYF
V: TRBV11-3; J: TRBJ2-5; CDR3: CASSRLAAETQYF
V: TRBV27; J: TRBJ2-1; CDR3: CASSSILAGFDNEQFF
V: TRBV6-6; J: TRBJ1-4; CDR3: CASSRDLTGEKLFF
V: TRBV2; J: TRBJ2-3; CDR3: CASSGARGRGSGRQFGTQYF
V: TRBV29-1; J: TRBJ2-1; CDR3: CSVDLQGVVYNEQFF
V: TRBV30; J: TRBJ1-1; CDR3: CAWSVMRGTAERNTEAFF
V: TRBV6-6; J: TRBJ1-2; CDR3: CASSPGTDGYTF
V: TRBV7-2; J: TRBJ2-7; CDR3: CASSLSGRSYEQYF
V: TRBV5-4; J: TRBJ2-3; CDR3: CASSWGNTDTQYF
V: TRBV30; J: TRBJ1-5; CDR3: CAWSVGQNQPQHF
V: TRBV10-3; J: TRBJ2-2; CDR3: CAISDIMDGELFF
V: TRBV27; J: TRBJ1-1; CDR3: CASSPIERTEAFF
V: TRBV30; J: TRBJ2-1; CDR3: CAWMGRAYNEQFF
V: TRBV27; J: TRBJ1-2; CDR3: CASSPRQGQPLAGYTF
V: TRBV7-9; J: TRBJ1-1; CDR3: CASSLAKDRVVTEAFF
V: TRBV11-3; J: TRBJ2-7; CDR3: CASSLSTRGSSYEQYF
V: TRBV4-3; J: TRBJ2-5; CDR3: CASSQGGLVGTQYF
V: TRBV5-1; J: TRBJ2-3; CDR3: CASTPRQGNTWTSSTDTQYF
V: TRBV19; J: TRBJ2-1; CDR3: CASSSDRPDSSYNEQFF
V: TRBV5-1; J: TRBJ2-1; CDR3: CASSPSGSNYNEQFF
V: TRBV5-1; J: TRBJ2-1; CDR3: CASSLVQGYEQFF
V: TRBV25-1; J: TRBJ2-1; CDR3: CASSKAPRTGVLNEQFF
V: TRBV6-5; J: TRBJ2-4; CDR3: CARREAKNIQYF
V: TRBV5-6; J: TRBJ2-3; CDR3: CASSLEGVAAYTDTQYF
V: TRBV4-3; J: TRBJ2-1; CDR3: CASSPASKRAFQFF